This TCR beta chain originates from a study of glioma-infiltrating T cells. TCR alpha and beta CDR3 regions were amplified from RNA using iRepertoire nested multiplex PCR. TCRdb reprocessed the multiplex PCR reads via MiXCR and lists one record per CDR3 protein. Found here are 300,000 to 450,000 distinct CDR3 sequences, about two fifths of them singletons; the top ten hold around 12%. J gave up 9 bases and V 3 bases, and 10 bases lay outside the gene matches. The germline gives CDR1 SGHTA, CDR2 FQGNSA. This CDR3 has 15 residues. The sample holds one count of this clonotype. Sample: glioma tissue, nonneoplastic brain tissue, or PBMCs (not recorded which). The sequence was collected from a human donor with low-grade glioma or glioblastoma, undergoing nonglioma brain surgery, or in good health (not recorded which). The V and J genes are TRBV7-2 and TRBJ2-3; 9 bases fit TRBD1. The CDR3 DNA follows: TGTGCCAGCAGCTTGGGGGGACAGGGATTAGACACGCAGTATTTT. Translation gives CASSLGGQGLDTQYF.